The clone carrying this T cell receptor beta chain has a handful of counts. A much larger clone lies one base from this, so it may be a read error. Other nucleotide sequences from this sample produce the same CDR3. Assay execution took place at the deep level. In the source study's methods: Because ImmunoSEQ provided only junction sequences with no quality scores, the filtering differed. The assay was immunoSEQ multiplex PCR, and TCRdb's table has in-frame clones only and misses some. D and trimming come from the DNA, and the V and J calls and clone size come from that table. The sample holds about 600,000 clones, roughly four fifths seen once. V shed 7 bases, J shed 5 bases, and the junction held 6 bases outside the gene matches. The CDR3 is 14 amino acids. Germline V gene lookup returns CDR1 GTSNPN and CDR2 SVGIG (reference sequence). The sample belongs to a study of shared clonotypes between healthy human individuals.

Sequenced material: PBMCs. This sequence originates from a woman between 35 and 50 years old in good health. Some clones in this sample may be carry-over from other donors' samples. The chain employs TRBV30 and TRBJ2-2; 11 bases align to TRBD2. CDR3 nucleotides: TGTGCCTCCCTCCGACTAGCGGGGACCGGGGAGCTGTTTTTT. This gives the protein CASLRLAGTGELFF.